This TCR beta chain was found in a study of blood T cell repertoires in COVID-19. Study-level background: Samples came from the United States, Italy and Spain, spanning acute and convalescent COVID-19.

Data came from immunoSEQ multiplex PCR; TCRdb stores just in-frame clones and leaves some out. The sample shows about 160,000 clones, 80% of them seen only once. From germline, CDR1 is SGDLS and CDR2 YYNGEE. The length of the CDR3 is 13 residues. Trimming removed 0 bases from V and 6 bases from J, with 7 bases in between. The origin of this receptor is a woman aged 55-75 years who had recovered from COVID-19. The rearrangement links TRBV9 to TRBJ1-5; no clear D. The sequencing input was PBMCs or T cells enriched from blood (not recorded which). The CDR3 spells CASSVESGQPQHF. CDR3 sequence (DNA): TGTGCCAGCAGCGTAGAAAGCGGTCAGCCCCAGCATTTT.